Listed below are T cell receptor beta chains from one sample, sequenced in a study of blood T cell repertoires in COVID-19. Sequencing used immunoSEQ multiplex PCR; TCRdb keeps in-frame clones, though not all of them. Of some 50,000 clones listed, around 86% are singletons. Material: peripheral blood. The receptors originated from a man of 80 years or more with acute or convalescent COVID-19. Both conserved end residues are part of each CDR3. Each record gives: J gene, clone size, V gene, CDR3 length, D gene, CDR3 DNA, CDR3 protein. The D gene is left open where the match is weak. Size is stated for part of the rows, as once, few or many counts, or as a class when the clone is expanded.

TRBJ1-6 | NA | TRBV18 | 15 | TRBD1 | TGTGCCAGCTCACCACCAGGGGGCGGGAATTCACCCCTCCACTTT | CASSPPGGGNSPLHF
TRBJ2-1 | NA | TRBV4-3 | 17 | TRBD1 | TGCGCCAGCAGCCAGGTTCCACAGGGACAGAGTAACAATGAGCAGTTCTTC | CASSQVPQGQSNNEQFF
TRBJ2-7 | NA | TRBV6-6 | 12 | NA | TGTGCCAGCAGTTACCAGTCTAGGGAGCAGTACTTC | CASSYQSREQYF
TRBJ1-5 | once | TRBV19 | 12 | NA | TGTGCCAGTAGGGGGGCCAATCAGCCCCAGCATTTT | CASRGANQPQHF
TRBJ2-1 | NA | TRBV5-1 | 19 | TRBD1 | TGCGCCAGCAGCTTGGGATTACTAAAACAGGGGAGCTCCTACAATGAGCAGTTCTTC | CASSLGLLKQGSSYNEQFF
TRBJ2-7 | NA | TRBV4-1 | 15 | NA | TGCGCCAGCAGCCAAGATCAAACAGGCAACTACGAGCAGTACTTC | CASSQDQTGNYEQYF
TRBJ1-2 | NA | TRBV3-1/TRBV3-2 | 13 | NA | TGTGCCAGCAGCCAAGACAGGGATCGTGGCTACACCTTC | CASSQDRDRGYTF
TRBJ2-7 | NA | TRBV9 | 14 | TRBD1 | TGTGCCAGCAGCGCGCAGGACAGGGACTACGAGCAGTACTTC | CASSAQDRDYEQYF
TRBJ1-1 | NA | TRBV7-9 | 14 | TRBD1 | TGTGCCAGCAGCTTGGGGACAGAACCCAAGGAAGCTTTCTTT | CASSLGTEPKEAFF
TRBJ1-4 | once | TRBV30 | 15 | TRBD1 | TGTGCCTGGAGCCGGACAGGAGCAACTAATGAAAAACTGTTTTTT | CAWSRTGATNEKLFF
TRBJ1-6 | NA | TRBV6-5 | 13 | NA | TGTGCCAGCAGTACCCGACTTTTTTCACCCCTCCACTTT | CASSTRLFSPLHF
TRBJ1-1 | NA | TRBV3-1/TRBV3-2 | 14 | TRBD1 | TGTGCCAGCAGGCCAGGGGGCAGCGGCACTGAAGCTTTCTTT | CASRPGGSGTEAFF
TRBJ2-1 | NA | TRBV7-2 | 13 | NA | TGTGCCAGCAGCCCGTGGACAAACAATGAGCAGTTCTTC | CASSPWTNNEQFF
TRBJ2-1 | NA | TRBV6-2/TRBV6-3 | 15 | NA | TGTGCCAGCAGTTATCAGGGGTACCCCTACAATGAGCAGTTCTTC | CASSYQGYPYNEQFF
TRBJ1-6 | NA | TRBV19 | 14 | NA | TGTGCCAGTAGTACGGTGAGGGTAAATTCACCCCTCCACTTT | CASSTVRVNSPLHF
TRBJ1-6 | NA | TRBV6-5 | 14 | TRBD1 | TGTGCCACCGAAGGGCAGGGGGCCAATTCACCCCTCCACTTT | CATEGQGANSPLHF
TRBJ1-4 | NA | TRBV5-1 | 14 | TRBD1 | TGCGCCAGCAGCTTGGGGACAGGGGGTGAAAAACTGTTTTTT | CASSLGTGGEKLFF
TRBJ1-4 | NA | TRBV5-1 | 14 | NA | TGCGCCAGCAGCTTTTCAGGACAGCCTGAAAAACTGTTTTTT | CASSFSGQPEKLFF
TRBJ1-5 | NA | TRBV2 | 14 | TRBD1 | TGTGCCAGCAGCCAGGACAGGGGGAATCAGCCCCAGCATTTT | CASSQDRGNQPQHF
TRBJ2-3 | NA | TRBV19 | 16 | TRBD2 | TGTGCCAGTAGTATTCGGCTAGCGGGGTCCACAGATACGCAGTATTTT | CASSIRLAGSTDTQYF
TRBJ1-4 | NA | TRBV24-1 | 16 | TRBD1 | TGTGCCACCAGTGATATACCGGGACAGGGTAATGAAAAACTGTTTTTT | CATSDIPGQGNEKLFF
TRBJ1-5 | few | TRBV2 | 14 | TRBD1 | TGTGCCAGTAGACAGGGATTCATCGATCAGCCCCAGCATTTT | CASRQGFIDQPQHF
TRBJ2-7 | NA | TRBV5-1 | 15 | NA | TGCGCCAGCGGCAGCAGGGGATCGATCCCTTACGAGCAGTACTTC | CASGSRGSIPYEQYF
TRBJ2-5 | NA | TRBV9 | 13 | NA | TGTGCCAGCAGCGTATCCAGGGAAGAGACCCAGTACTTC | CASSVSREETQYF
TRBJ1-1 | NA | TRBV9 | 16 | TRBD1 | TGTGCCAGCACACGGGGACAGGGGACTGGGAACACTGAAGCTTTCTTT | CASTRGQGTGNTEAFF
TRBJ2-5 | once | TRBV5-4 | 17 | TRBD2 | TGTGCCAGCAGCCAAGGGACTAGCGGGGGTTCGTCAGAGACCCAGTACTTC | CASSQGTSGGSSETQYF
TRBJ1-1 | few | TRBV6-2/TRBV6-3 | 13 | NA | TGTGCCAGCAGTTCCACAGAGAACACTGAAGCTTTCTTT | CASSSTENTEAFF
TRBJ1-1 | NA | TRBV6-5 | 16 | TRBD1 | TGTGCCAGCAGTTCCCGGGGACAGGGAATGAACACTGAAGCTTTCTTT | CASSSRGQGMNTEAFF
TRBJ2-5 | NA | TRBV19 | 20 | NA | TGTGCCAGTAGTCCGCTCTTTGGGGGGGCAACGGAAAGGTTACAAGAGACCCAGTACTTC | CASSPLFGGATERLQETQYF
TRBJ2-7 | few | TRBV5-4 | 13 | NA | TGTGCCAGCAGCTTGGCCGGGTCCTACGAGCAGTACTTC | CASSLAGSYEQYF
TRBJ2-5 | NA | TRBV19 | 14 | NA | TGTGCCAGTAGTATGGGGAGGTACCAAGAGACCCAGTACTTC | CASSMGRYQETQYF
TRBJ2-1 | NA | TRBV6-5 | 15 | TRBD2 | TGTGCCAGCAGTCCCCGGGGGGGCAGTTCTAATGAGCAGTTCTTC | CASSPRGGSSNEQFF
TRBJ2-3 | once | TRBV30 | 16 | TRBD2 | TGTGCCTGGAGTCCGGGTAGCGGGGGTCTGGCAGATACGCAGTATTTT | CAWSPGSGGLADTQYF
TRBJ1-2 | NA | TRBV27 | 15 | NA | TGTGCCAGTCGGTATGGGGCCACCTCTAACTATGGCTACACCTTC | CASRYGATSNYGYTF
TRBJ2-1 | NA | TRBV11-2 | 17 | NA | TGTGCCAGCAGCTTAAACGGGGCGGGGTGGATCTACAATGAGCAGTTCTTC | CASSLNGAGWIYNEQFF
TRBJ2-2 | NA | TRBV7-7 | 14 | TRBD1 | TGTGCTAGCAGCTTAAGACAGGGGACCGGGGAGCTGTTTTTT | CASSLRQGTGELFF
TRBJ2-3 | NA | TRBV10-1 | 13 | NA | TGCGCCAGCAGTGAACTAGCTTCAGATACGCAGTATTTT | CASSELASDTQYF
TRBJ2-6 | NA | TRBV19 | 16 | NA | TGTGCCAGTAGTACGAGATGGAGAAGAAGGGCCAACGTCCTGACTTTC | CASSTRWRRRANVLTF
TRBJ2-1 | NA | TRBV9 | 14 | TRBD2 | TGTGCCAGCAGCATAGCGGGGGGCCTCAATGAGCAGTTCTTC | CASSIAGGLNEQFF
TRBJ2-1 | NA | TRBV28 | 16 | NA | TGTGCCAGCAGAAGGGGGGCGGGAGCAACCTACAATGAGCAGTTCTTC | CASRRGAGATYNEQFF
TRBJ2-3 | once | TRBV7-2 | 16 | TRBD2 | TGTGCCAGCAGCCGCCCTAGCGGGGGGGCCGGAGATACGCAGTATTTT | CASSRPSGGAGDTQYF
TRBJ2-1 | NA | TRBV24-1 | 13 | NA | TGTGCCACCTCCCGCGCGGGGTTCAATGAGCAGTTCTTC | CATSRAGFNEQFF
TRBJ2-1 | NA | TRBV3-1/TRBV3-2 | 16 | NA | TGTGCCAGCAGCCAAGATCTGAGACTAGTAATAAATGAGCAGTTCTTC | CASSQDLRLVINEQFF
TRBJ2-7 | NA | TRBV5-6 | 13 | NA | TGTGCCAGCAGCTTGGGGACTGGCCTTGGGCAGTACTTC | CASSLGTGLGQYF
TRBJ1-5 | NA | TRBV6-2/TRBV6-3 | 16 | TRBD1 | TGTGCCAGCAGTCACAGGACAGGGGGTAGCAATCAGCCCCAGCATTTT | CASSHRTGGSNQPQHF
TRBJ2-2 | NA | TRBV18 | 13 | NA | TGTGCCAGCTCACCGGGACTCCGGGAGGAGCTGTTTTTT | CASSPGLREELFF
TRBJ2-2 | NA | TRBV12-3/TRBV12-4 | 12 | NA | TGTGCCAGCAGTGTACTGACCGGGGAGCTGTTTTTT | CASSVLTGELFF
TRBJ1-2 | NA | TRBV5-1 | 16 | NA | TGCGCCAGCAGCTTGGTTGGGGACTCCGGTTCGCATGGCTACACCTTC | CASSLVGDSGSHGYTF
TRBJ2-5 | NA | TRBV19 | 13 | TRBD2 | TGTGCCAGTAGTGAGACTAGCTTGGAGACCCAGTACTTC | CASSETSLETQYF
TRBJ1-5 | once | TRBV3-1/TRBV3-2 | 15 | NA | TGTGCCAGCAGCTGGGGCAGGGGCTCGAATCAGCCCCAGCATTTT | CASSWGRGSNQPQHF
TRBJ1-4 | once | TRBV7-2 | 14 | TRBD1 | TGTGCCAGCAGACGGGACAGGGGGCATGAAAAACTGTTTTTT | CASRRDRGHEKLFF
TRBJ2-1 | NA | TRBV11-2 | 15 | TRBD1 | TGTGCCAGCAGCGACAGACAGGGGGCGAAGAATGAGCAGTTCTTC | CASSDRQGAKNEQFF